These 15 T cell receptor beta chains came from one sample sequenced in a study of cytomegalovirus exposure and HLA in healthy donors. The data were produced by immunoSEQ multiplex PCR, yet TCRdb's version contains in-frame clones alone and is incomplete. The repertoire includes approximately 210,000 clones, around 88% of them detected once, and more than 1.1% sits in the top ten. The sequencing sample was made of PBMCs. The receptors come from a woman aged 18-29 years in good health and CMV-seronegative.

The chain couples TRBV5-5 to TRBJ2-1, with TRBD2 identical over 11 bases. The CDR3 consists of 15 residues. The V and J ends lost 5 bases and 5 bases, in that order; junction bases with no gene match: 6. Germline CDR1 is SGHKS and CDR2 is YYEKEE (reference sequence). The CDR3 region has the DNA TGTGCCAGCAGATGGGGACTAGCGGAAAACAATGAGCAGTTCTTC. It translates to CASRWGLAENNEQFF. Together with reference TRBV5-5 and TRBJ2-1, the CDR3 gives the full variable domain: DAGVTQSPTHLIKTRGQQVTLRCSPISGHKSVSWYQQVLGQGPQFIFQYYEKEERGRGNFPDRFSARQFPNYSSELNVNALLLGDSALYLCASRWGLAENNEQFFGPGTRLTVL.

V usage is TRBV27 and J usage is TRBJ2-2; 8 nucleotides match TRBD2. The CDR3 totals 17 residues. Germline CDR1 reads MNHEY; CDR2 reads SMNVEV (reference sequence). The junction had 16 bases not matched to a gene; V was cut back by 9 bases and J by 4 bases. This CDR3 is CASRPRIRGGFTGELFF. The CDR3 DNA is TGTGCCAGTCGTCCCCGGATCCGGGGGGGCTTCACCGGGGAGCTGTTTTTT.

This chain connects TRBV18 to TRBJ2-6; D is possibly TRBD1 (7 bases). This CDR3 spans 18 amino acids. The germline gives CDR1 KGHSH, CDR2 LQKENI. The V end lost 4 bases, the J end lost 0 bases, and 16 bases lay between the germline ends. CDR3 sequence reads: CASSRQGGGFSGANVLTF. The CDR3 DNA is TGTGCCAGCTCACGGCAGGGGGGAGGCTTCTCTGGGGCCAACGTCCTGACTTTC. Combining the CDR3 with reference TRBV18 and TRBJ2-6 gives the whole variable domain NAGVMQNPRHLVRRRGQEARLRCSPMKGHSHVYWYRQLPEEGLKFMVYLQKENIIDESGMPKERFSAEFPKEGPSILRIQQVVRGDSAAYFCASSRQGGGFSGANVLTFGAGSRLTVL.

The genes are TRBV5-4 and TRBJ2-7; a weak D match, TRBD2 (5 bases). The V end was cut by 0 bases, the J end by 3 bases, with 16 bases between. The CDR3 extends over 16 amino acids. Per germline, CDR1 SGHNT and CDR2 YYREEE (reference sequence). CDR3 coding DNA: TGTGCCAGCAGCTTGGCCTCCAACATACTAGGCTACGAGCAGTACTTC. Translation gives CASSLASNILGYEQYF. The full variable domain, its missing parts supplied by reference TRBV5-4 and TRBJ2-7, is ETGVTQSPTHLIKTRGQQVTLRCSSQSGHNTVSWYQQALGQGPQFIFQYYREEENGRGNFPPRFSGLQFPNYSSELNVNALELDDSALYLCASSLASNILGYEQYFGPGTRLTVT.

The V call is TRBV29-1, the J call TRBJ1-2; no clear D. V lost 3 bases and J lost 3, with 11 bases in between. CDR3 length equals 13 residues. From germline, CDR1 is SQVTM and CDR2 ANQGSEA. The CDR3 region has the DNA TGCAGCGTTGAGCCGACCAGCGACTATGGCTACACCTTC. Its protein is CSVEPTSDYGYTF.

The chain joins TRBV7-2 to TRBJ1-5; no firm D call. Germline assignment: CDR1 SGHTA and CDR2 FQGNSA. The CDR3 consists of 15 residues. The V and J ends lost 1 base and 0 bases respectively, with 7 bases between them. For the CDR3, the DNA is TGTGCCAGCAGCTTAGGGCCATATAGCAATCAGCCCCAGCATTTT. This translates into CASSLGPYSNQPQHF.

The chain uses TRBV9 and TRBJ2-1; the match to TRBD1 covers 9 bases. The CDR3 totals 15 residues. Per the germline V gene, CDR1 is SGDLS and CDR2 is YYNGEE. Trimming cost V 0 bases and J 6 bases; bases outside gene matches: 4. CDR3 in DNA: TGTGCCAGCAGCGTAGCAGGACAGGGGCCCAATGAGCAGTTCTTC. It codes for CASSVAGQGPNEQFF.

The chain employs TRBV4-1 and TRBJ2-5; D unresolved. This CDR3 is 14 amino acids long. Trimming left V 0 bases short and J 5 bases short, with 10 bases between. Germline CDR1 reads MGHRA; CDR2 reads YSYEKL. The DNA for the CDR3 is TGCGCCAGCAGCCAAGATCCTAGTAGGGAGACCCAGTACTTC. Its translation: CASSQDPSRETQYF.

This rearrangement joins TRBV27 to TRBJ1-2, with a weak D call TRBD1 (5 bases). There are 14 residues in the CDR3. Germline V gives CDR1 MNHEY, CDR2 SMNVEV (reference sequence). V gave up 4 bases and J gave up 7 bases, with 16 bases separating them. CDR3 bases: TGTGCCAGCAGTTACAACGACAAGCAGGGTGGCTACACCTTC. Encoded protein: CASSYNDKQGGYTF.

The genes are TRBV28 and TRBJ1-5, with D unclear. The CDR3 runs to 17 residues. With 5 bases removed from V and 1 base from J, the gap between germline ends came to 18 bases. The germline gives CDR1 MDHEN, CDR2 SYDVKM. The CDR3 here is CASSPVGGLGSNQPQHF. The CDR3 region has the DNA TGTGCCAGCAGTCCAGTCGGCGGGCTGGGCAGCAATCAGCCCCAGCATTTT.

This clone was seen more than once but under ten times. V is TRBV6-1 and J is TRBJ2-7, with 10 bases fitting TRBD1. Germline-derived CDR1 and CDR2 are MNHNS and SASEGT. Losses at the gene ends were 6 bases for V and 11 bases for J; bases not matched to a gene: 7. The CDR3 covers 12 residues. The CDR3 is CASRAGQGGEYF. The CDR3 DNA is TGTGCCAGCAGGGCAGGACAGGGGGGAGAGTACTTC.

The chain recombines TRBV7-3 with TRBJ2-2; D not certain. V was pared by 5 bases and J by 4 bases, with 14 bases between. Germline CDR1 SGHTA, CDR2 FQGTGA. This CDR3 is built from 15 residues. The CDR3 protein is CASSTAGLGTGELFF. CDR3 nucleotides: TGTGCCAGCAGCACCGCCGGGTTGGGCACCGGGGAGCTGTTTTTT.

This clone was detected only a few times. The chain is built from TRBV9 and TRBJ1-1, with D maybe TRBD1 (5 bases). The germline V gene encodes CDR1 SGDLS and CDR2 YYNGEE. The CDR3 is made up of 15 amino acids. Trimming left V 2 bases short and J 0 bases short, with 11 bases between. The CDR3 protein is CASSVAGTLNTEAFF. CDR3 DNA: TGTGCCAGCAGCGTCGCCGGGACTTTGAACACTGAAGCTTTCTTT.

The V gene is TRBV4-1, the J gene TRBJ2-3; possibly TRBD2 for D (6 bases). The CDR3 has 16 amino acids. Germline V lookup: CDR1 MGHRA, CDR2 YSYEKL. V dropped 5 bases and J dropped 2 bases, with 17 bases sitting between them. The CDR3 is CASSVSGSLLTDTQYF. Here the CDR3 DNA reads TGCGCCAGCAGCGTAAGCGGGTCTCTCCTCACAGATACGCAGTATTTT.

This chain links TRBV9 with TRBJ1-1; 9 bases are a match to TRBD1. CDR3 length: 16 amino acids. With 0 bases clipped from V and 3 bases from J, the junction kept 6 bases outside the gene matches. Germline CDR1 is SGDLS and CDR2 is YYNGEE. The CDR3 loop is CASSVGGGQGYTEAFF. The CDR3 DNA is TGTGCCAGCAGCGTAGGAGGGGGACAGGGTTACACTGAAGCTTTCTTT. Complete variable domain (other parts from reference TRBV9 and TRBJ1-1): DSGVTQTPKHLITATGQRVTLRCSPRSGDLSVYWYQQSLDQGLQFLIQYYNGEERAKGNILERFSAQQFPDLHSELNLSSLELGDSALYFCASSVGGGQGYTEAFFGQGTRLTVV.